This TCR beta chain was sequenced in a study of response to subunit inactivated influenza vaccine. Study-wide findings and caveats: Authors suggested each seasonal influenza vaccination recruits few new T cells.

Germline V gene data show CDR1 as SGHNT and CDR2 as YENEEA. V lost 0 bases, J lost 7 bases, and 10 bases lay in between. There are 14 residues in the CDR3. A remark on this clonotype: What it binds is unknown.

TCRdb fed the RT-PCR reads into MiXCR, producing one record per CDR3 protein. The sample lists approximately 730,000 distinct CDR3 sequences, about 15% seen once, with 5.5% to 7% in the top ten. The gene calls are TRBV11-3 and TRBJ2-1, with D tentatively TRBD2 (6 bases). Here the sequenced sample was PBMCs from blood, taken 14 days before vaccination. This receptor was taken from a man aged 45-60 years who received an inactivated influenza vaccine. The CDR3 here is CASSLDGGKNEQFF. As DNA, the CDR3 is TGTGCCAGCAGCTTAGATGGGGGGAAGAATGAGCAGTTCTTC.